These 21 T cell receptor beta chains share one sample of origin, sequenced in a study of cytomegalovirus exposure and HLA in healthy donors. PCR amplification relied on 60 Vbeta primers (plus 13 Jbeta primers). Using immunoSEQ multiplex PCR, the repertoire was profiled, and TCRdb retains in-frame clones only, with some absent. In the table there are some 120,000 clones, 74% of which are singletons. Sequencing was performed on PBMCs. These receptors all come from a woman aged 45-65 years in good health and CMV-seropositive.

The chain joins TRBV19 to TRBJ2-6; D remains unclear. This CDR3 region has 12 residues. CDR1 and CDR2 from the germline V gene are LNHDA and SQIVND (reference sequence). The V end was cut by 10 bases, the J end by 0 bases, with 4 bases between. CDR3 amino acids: CATSSGANVLTF. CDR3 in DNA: TGTGCCACTTCCTCTGGGGCCAACGTCCTGACTTTC. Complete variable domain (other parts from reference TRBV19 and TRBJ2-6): DGGITQSPKYLFRKEGQNVTLSCEQNLNHDAMYWYRQDPGQGLRLIYYSQIVNDFQKGDIAEGYSVSREKKESFPLTVTSAQKNPTAFYLCATSSGANVLTFGAGSRLTVL.

The CDR3 DNA sequence: TGTGCCAGCAGCCCGACAGGATCCTACGAGCAGTACTTC. Protein sequence: CASSPTGSYEQYF. The chain carries TRBV7-9 and TRBJ2-7; D is perhaps TRBD1 (6 bases). The CDR3 extends over 13 amino acids. The V end lost 5 bases, the J end lost 1 base, and 9 bases lay between the germline ends. Germline lookup yields CDR1 SEHNR and CDR2 FQNEAQ (reference sequence).

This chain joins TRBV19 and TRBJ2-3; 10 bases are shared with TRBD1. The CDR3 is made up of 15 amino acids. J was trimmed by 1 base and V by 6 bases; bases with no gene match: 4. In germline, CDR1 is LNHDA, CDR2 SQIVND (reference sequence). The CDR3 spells CASRLDRGRTDTQYF. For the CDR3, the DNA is TGTGCCAGTAGGTTAGACAGGGGGCGCACAGATACGCAGTATTTT.

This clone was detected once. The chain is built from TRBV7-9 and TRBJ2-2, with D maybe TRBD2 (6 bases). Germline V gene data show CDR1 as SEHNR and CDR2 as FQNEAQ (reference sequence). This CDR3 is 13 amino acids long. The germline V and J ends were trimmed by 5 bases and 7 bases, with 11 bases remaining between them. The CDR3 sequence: CASSRREDGELFF. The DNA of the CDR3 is TGTGCCAGCAGCCGGAGGGAGGACGGGGAGCTGTTTTTT.

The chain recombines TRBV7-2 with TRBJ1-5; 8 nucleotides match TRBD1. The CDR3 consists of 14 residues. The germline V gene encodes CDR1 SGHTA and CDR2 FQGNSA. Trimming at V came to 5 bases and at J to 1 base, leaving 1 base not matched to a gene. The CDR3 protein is CASSRTGSNQPQHF. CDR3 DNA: TGTGCCAGCAGCCGGACAGGGAGCAATCAGCCCCAGCATTTT. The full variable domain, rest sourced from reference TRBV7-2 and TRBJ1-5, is GAGVSQSPSNKVTEKGKDVELRCDPISGHTALYWYRQSLGQGLEFLIYFQGNSAPDKSGLPSDRFSAERTGGSVSTLTIQRTQQEDSAVYLCASSRTGSNQPQHFGDGTRLSIL.

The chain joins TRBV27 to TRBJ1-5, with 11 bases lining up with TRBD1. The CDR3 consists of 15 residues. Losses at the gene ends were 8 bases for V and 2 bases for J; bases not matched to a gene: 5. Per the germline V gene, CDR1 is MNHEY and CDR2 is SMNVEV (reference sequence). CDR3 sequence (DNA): TGTGCCAGCGCTAGGGGACAGGGGGGCAATCAGCCCCAGCATTTT. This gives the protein CASARGQGGNQPQHF.

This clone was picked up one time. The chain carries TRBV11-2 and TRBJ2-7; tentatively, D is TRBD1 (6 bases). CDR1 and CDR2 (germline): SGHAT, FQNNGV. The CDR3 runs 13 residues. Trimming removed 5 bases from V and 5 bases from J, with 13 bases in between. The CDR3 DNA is TGTGCCAGCAGCCCAGACAGGTATAACGAGCAGTACTTC. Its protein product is CASSPDRYNEQYF.

The CDR3: CASTPLYGYTF. The CDR3 DNA follows: TGTGCCAGCACCCCGCTATATGGCTACACCTTC. The rearrangement joins TRBV6-1 to TRBJ1-2; D remains ambiguous. This CDR3 contains 11 residues. With 7 bases removed from V and 5 bases from J, the gap between germline ends came to 8 bases. Germline V CDR1 and CDR2: MNHNS, SASEGT.

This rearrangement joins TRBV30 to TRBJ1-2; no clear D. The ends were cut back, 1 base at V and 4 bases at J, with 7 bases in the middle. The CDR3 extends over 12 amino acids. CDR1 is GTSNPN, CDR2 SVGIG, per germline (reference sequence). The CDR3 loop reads CAWSEQTYGYTF. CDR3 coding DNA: TGTGCCTGGAGTGAACAGACCTATGGCTACACCTTC.

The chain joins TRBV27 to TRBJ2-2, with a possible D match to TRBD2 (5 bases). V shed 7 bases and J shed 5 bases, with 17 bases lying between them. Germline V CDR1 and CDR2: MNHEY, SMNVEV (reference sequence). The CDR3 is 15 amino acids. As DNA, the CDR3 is TGTGCCAGCACGTGGGAAACGCGAGGGACCGGGGAGCTGTTTTTT. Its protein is CASTWETRGTGELFF.

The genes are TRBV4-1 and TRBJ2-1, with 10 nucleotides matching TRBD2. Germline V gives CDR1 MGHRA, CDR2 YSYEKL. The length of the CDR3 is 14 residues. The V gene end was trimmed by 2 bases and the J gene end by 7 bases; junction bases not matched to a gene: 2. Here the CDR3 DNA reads TGCGCCAGCAGCCAAACTAGCGGGGAAAATGAGCAGTTCTTC. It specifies CASSQTSGENEQFF.

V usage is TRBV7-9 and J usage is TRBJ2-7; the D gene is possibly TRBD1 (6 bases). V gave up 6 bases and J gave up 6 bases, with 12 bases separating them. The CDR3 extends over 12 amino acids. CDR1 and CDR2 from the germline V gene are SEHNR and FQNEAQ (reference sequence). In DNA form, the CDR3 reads TGTGCCAGCAGGAGGACAGATGGCGAGCAGTACTTC. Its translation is CASRRTDGEQYF.

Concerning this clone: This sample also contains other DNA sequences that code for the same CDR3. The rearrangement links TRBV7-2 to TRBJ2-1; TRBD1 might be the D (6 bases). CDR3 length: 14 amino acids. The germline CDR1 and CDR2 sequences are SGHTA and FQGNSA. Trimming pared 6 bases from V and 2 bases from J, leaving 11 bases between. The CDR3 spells CASSFRGTYNEQFF. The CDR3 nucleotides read TGTGCCAGCAGTTTTAGGGGGACCTACAATGAGCAGTTCTTC.

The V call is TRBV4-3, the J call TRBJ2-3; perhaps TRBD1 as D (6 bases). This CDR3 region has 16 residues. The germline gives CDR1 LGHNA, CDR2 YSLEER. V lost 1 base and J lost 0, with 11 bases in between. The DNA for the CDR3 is TGCGCCAGCAGCCAAGTCCGGACAGCTAGCACAGATACGCAGTATTTT. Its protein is CASSQVRTASTDTQYF.

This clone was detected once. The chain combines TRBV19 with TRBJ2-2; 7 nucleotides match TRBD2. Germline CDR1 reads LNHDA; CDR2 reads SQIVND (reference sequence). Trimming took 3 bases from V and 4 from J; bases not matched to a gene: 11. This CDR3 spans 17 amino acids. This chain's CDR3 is CASSIKSTQRGTGELFF. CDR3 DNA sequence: TGTGCCAGTAGTATCAAGTCAACCCAGCGGGGCACCGGGGAGCTGTTTTTT.

The DNA for the CDR3 is TGTGCCAGTACCGGCCGGACAGGGGCAGAAGTGAACACTGAAGCTTTCTTT. Translated, it gives CASTGRTGAEVNTEAFF. The rearrangement links TRBV19 to TRBJ1-1; 9 bases are shared with TRBD1. V dropped 7 bases and J dropped 0; count of bases not matched to a gene: 12. The CDR3 covers 17 residues. The germline CDR1 and CDR2 sequences are LNHDA and SQIVND (reference sequence). The whole variable domain, filled in from reference TRBV19 and TRBJ1-1, reads DGGITQSPKYLFRKEGQNVTLSCEQNLNHDAMYWYRQDPGQGLRLIYYSQIVNDFQKGDIAEGYSVSREKKESFPLTVTSAQKNPTAFYLCASTGRTGAEVNTEAFFGQGTRLTVV.

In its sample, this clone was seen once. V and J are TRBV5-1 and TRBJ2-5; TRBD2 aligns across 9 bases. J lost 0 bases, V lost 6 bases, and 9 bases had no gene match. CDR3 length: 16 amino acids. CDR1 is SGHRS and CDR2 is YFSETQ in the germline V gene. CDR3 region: CASIHGASGDQETQYF. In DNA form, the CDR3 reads TGCGCCAGCATCCATGGGGCTAGCGGGGACCAAGAGACCCAGTACTTC.

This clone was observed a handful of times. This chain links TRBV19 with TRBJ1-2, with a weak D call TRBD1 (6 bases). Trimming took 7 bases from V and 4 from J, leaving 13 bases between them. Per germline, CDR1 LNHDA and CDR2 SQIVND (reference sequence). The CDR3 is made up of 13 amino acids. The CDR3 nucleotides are TGTGCCAGTACTCTGGACAGAGTCTATGGCTACACCTTC. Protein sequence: CASTLDRVYGYTF. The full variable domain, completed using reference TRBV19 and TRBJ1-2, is DGGITQSPKYLFRKEGQNVTLSCEQNLNHDAMYWYRQDPGQGLRLIYYSQIVNDFQKGDIAEGYSVSREKKESFPLTVTSAQKNPTAFYLCASTLDRVYGYTFGSGTRLTVV.

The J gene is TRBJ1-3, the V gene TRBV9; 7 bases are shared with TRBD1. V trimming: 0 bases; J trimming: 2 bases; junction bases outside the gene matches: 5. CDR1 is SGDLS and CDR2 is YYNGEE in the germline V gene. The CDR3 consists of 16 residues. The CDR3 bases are TGTGCCAGCAGCGTAGCTTTGACAGGGACTGGAAACACCATATATTTT. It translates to CASSVALTGTGNTIYF.

DNA of the CDR3: TGTGCCAGCAGAGAGGAAGAGACCCAGTACTTC. It encodes CASREEETQYF. The chain is built from TRBV2 and TRBJ2-5, with no clear D. Trimming left V 6 bases short and J 3 bases short, with 5 bases between. This CDR3 has 11 residues. Per germline, CDR1 SNHLY and CDR2 FYNNEI.

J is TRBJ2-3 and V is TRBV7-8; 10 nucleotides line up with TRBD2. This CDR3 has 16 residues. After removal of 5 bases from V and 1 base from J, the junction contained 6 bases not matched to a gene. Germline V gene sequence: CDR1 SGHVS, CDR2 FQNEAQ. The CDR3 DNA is TGTGCCAGCAGCGAGAAGCGGGGGGGCGGCACAGATACGCAGTATTTT. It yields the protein CASSEKRGGGTDTQYF.